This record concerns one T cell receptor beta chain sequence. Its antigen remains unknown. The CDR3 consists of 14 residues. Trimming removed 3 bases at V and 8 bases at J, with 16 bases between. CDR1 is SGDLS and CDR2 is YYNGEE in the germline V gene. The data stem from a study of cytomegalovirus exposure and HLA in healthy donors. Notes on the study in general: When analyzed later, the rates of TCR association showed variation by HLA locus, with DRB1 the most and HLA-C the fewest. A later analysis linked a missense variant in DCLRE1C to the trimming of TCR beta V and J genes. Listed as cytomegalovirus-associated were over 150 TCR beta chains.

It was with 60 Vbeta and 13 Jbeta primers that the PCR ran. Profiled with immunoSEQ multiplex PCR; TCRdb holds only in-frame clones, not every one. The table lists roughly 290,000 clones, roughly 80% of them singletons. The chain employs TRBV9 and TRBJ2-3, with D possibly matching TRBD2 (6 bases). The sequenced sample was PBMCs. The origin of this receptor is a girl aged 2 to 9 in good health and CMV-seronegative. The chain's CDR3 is CASSAQSMGGTQYF. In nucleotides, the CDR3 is TGTGCCAGCAGCGCGCAATCGATGGGAGGTACGCAGTATTTT.